The clone carrying this T cell receptor (beta chain) was recorded once. This specimen belongs to a study of T-cell reconstitution after alpha-beta-depleted transplantation in children. Trimming removed 1 base from V and 6 bases from J; junction bases left unmatched: 1. Germline CDR1 is KGHSY and CDR2 is FQNENV. The CDR3 consists of 14 residues. Unique molecular identifiers were built into the TCRbeta library. TCRdb itself ran the PCR reads through MiXCR, one entry per CDR3 protein. Of about 400,000 distinct CDR3 sequences listed, just over 20% are singletons. The chain couples TRBV16 to TRBJ2-1, with 9 nucleotides matching TRBD2. This sequence originates from a human donor who donated a stem cell graft to a child with acute myeloid leukemia. The sample consisted of PBMCs from the stem cell graft donor, taken from the stem cell graft. The CDR3 nucleotides read TGTGCCAGCAGCCAATATAGCGGGAGCAATGAGCAGTTCTTC. Its translation is CASSQYSGSNEQFF. The complete variable domain, with remaining parts taken from reference TRBV16 and TRBJ2-1, reads GEEVAQTPKHLVRGEGQKAKLYCAPIKGHSYVFWYQQVLKNEFKFLISFQNENVFDETGMPKERFSAKCLPNSPCSLEIQATKLEDSAVYFCASSQYSGSNEQFFGPGTRLTVL.